The rows below give T cell receptor beta chains drawn from one sample of a study of cytomegalovirus exposure and HLA in healthy donors. Method: immunoSEQ multiplex PCR; TCRdb's copy keeps in-frame clones and lacks some. The sample lists about 95,000 clones, roughly four fifths occurring once. Sequencing was performed on PBMCs. The receptors come from a man younger than 40 in good health and CMV-seropositive. Each CDR3 is given with its conserved first and last residue. A D gene is named only where the DNA matches it firmly. Rows may omit the clone size; those that give it use once, few, many or a size class.

DNA: TGTGCCAGCAGTGAATTACCGACTTCAGGGTACCTCGGGTATGGCTACACCTTC
CDR3: CASSELPTSGYLGYGYTF
size: .
V: TRBV6-1
length: 18
J: TRBJ1-2
D: .

DNA: TGTGCCAGCAGCTTGAGAGCTAGCGGAACCACCGGGGAGCTGTTTTTT
CDR3: CASSLRASGTTGELFF
size: .
V: TRBV5-6
length: 16
J: TRBJ2-2
D: TRBD2

DNA: TGTGCCAGCAGCCGTGACAGGGGACATGAGCAGTTCTTC
CDR3: CASSRDRGHEQFF
size: once
V: TRBV7-9
length: 13
J: TRBJ2-1
D: TRBD1

DNA: TGTGCCAGCAGTAAAGACAGGGTTGGGCGGGAAAAACTGTTTTTT
CDR3: CASSKDRVGREKLFF
size: .
V: TRBV2
length: 15
J: TRBJ1-4
D: TRBD1

DNA: TGTGCCAGCAGTTTTGGAGGAAAGGACTATGGCTACACCTTC
CDR3: CASSFGGKDYGYTF
size: .
V: TRBV28
length: 14
J: TRBJ1-2
D: .

DNA: TGCGCCAGCAGGGAAGGACAGAGGGCCTACGAGCAGTACTTC
CDR3: CASREGQRAYEQYF
size: .
V: TRBV5-1
length: 14
J: TRBJ2-7
D: .

DNA: TGTGCCAGCAGCCCTACGCCGGGTTCTTACGAGCAGTACTTC
CDR3: CASSPTPGSYEQYF
size: once
V: TRBV11-2
length: 14
J: TRBJ2-7
D: .

DNA: TGTGCCAGCAGCTTAGATATGGGGACAGGGGCCAACGTCCTGACTTTC
CDR3: CASSLDMGTGANVLTF
size: few
V: TRBV7-6
length: 16
J: TRBJ2-6
D: .

DNA: TGCGCCAGCAGCATTGACAGGGACGGCTACACCTTC
CDR3: CASSIDRDGYTF
size: .
V: TRBV5-1
length: 12
J: TRBJ1-2
D: TRBD1

DNA: TGCAGCGCCACGAGGGCAGAGAACACTGAAGCTTTCTTT
CDR3: CSATRAENTEAFF
size: .
V: TRBV29-1
length: 13
J: TRBJ1-1
D: .

DNA: TGTGCCAGCAGCTTAGGGGACAGCTACGAGCAGTACTTC
CDR3: CASSLGDSYEQYF
size: .
V: TRBV7-9
length: 13
J: TRBJ2-7
D: TRBD1

DNA: TGTGCCAGCAGTCTCGATCAGCCGGGTCAGCCCCAGCATTTT
CDR3: CASSLDQPGQPQHF
size: .
V: TRBV7-8
length: 14
J: TRBJ1-5
D: .

DNA: TGTGCCAGCAGCTTAACGGACAGGGGGCACTACGAGCAGTACTTC
CDR3: CASSLTDRGHYEQYF
size: once
V: TRBV7-6
length: 15
J: TRBJ2-7
D: TRBD1

DNA: TGTGCCAGCACTCCTAGCGTCTACCAAGAGACCCAGTACTTC
CDR3: CASTPSVYQETQYF
size: few
V: TRBV2
length: 14
J: TRBJ2-5
D: .

DNA: TGTGCCAGCAGCCGGGAGGGTACGCAGTATTTT
CDR3: CASSREGTQYF
size: .
V: TRBV27
length: 11
J: TRBJ2-3
D: TRBD2

DNA: TGCAGCGTTGGGCGGGAGAAACTCTTC
CDR3: CSVGREKLF
size: .
V: TRBV29-1
length: 9
J: TRBJ2-1
D: TRBD2